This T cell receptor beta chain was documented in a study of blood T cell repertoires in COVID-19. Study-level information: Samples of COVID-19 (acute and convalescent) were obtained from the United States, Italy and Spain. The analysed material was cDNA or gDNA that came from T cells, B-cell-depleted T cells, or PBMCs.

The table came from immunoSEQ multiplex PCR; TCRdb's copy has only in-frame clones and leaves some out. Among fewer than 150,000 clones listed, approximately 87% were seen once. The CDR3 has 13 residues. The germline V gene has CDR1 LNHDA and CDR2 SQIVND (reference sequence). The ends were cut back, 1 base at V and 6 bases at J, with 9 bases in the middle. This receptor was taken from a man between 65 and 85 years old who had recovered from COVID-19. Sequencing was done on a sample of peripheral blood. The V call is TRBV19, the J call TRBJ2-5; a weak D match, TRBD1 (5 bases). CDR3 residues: CASSIGRAQTQYF. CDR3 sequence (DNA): TGTGCCAGTAGTATAGGCAGGGCACAGACCCAGTACTTC.